This TCR beta chain was documented in a study of T cell changes during pregnancy in multiple sclerosis. Trimming cost V 7 bases and J 0 bases; bases outside gene matches: 9. This CDR3 is 17 amino acids long. The germline V gene has CDR1 SGHRS and CDR2 YFSETQ. Method: immunoSEQ multiplex PCR; TCRdb's copy keeps in-frame clones and lacks some. The sample records fewer than 45,000 clones, around 92% being singletons. The sample consisted of CD4+ T cells from peripheral blood mononuclear cells, taken in the second trimester of pregnancy. The rearrangement links TRBV5-1 to TRBJ2-6, with 8 bases fitting TRBD1. The TCR was taken from a female donor in good health, enrolled as a control in a pregnancy study. CDR3 protein: CASYKGTGPSGANVLTF. Written as DNA, the CDR3 is TGCGCCAGCTACAAGGGGACAGGCCCCTCTGGGGCCAACGTCCTGACTTTC.